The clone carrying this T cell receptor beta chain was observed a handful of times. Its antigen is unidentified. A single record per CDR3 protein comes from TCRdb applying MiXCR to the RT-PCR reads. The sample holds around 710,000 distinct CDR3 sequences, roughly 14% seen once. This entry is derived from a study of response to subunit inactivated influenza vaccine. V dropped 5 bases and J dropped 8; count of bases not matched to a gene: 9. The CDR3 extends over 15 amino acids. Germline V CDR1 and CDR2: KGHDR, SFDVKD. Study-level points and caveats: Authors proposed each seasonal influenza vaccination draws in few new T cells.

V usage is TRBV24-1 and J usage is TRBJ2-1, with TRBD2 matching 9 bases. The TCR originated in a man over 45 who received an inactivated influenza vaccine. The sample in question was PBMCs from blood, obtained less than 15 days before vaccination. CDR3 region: CATSAMSGRIDEQFF. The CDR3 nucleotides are TGTGCCACCAGTGCCATGAGCGGGAGGATCGATGAGCAGTTCTTC.